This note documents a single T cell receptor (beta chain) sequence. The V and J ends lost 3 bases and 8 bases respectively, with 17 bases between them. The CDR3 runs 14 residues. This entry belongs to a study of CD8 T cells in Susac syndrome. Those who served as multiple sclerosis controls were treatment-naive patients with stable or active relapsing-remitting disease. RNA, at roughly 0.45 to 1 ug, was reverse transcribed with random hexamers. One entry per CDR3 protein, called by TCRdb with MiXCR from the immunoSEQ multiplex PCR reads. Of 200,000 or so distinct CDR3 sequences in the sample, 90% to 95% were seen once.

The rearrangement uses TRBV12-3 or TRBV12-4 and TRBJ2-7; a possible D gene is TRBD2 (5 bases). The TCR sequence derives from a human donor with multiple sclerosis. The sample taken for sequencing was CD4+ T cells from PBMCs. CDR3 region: CASSFLAAREKQYF. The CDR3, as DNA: TGTGCCAGCAGTTTCCTAGCCGCCCGGGAAAAGCAGTACTTC.